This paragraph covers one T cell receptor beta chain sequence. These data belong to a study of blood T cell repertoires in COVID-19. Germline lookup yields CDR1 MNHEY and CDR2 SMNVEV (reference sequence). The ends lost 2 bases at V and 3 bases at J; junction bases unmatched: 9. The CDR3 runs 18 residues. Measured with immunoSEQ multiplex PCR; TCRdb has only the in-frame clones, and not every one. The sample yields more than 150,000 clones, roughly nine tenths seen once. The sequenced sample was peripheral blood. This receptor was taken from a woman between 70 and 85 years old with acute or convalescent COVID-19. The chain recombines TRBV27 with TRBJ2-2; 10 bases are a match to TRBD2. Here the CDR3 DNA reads TGTGCCAGCAGTTTAGACCCCAGGCTAGCGGGGGACACCGGGGAGCTGTTTTTT. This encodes CASSLDPRLAGDTGELFF.